This T cell receptor beta chain was identified in a study of T cell responses to AZD1222 COVID-19 vaccine. Study-wide points: Baseline testing showed seropositivity in only six or seven AZD1222 recipients.

About this clone itself: Its specificity is unknown. The same CDR3 can be traced to other DNA sequences in this sample.

The CDR3 sequence is 12 residues long. The ends were cut back, 2 bases at V and 1 base at J, with 2 bases in the middle. Germline-derived CDR1 and CDR2 are MNHEY and SVGEGT. Method: immunoSEQ multiplex PCR; TCRdb's copy keeps in-frame clones and lacks some. The table has approximately 120,000 clones, 88% seen once; the top ten hold roughly 4.4%. The rearrangement uses TRBV6-2 or TRBV6-3 and TRBJ2-5; D unresolved. Sequences were derived from peripheral blood, sampled on day 0 of AZD1222 vaccination. The receptor was isolated from an adult in good health. DNA for the CDR3: TGTGCCAGCAGTTACCCCCAAGAGACCCAGTACTTC. This codes for CASSYPQETQYF.